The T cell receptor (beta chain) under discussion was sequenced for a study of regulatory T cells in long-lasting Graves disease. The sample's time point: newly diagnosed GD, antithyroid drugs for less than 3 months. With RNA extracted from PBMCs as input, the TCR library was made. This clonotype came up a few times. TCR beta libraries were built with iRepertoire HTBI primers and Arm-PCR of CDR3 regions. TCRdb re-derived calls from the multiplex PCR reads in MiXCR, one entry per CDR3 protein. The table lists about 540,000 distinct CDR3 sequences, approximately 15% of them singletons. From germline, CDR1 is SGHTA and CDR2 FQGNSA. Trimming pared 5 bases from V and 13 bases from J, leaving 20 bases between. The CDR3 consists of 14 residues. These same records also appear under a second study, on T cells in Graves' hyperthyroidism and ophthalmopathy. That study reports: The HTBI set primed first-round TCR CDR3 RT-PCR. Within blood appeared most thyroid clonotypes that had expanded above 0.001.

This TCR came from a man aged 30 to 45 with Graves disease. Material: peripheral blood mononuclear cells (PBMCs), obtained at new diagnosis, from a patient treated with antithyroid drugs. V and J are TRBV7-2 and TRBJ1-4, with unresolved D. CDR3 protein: CASSPNSGRSSLFF. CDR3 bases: TGTGCCAGCAGCCCTAACAGTGGTCGAAGTTCACTGTTTTTT.